The present entry profiles one T cell receptor beta chain with its context. The target antigen is unknown. Findings of the study overall: Greatest tumor Treg TCR overlap was with tumor naive CD4+ cells.

TCRdb re-analysed the 5' RACE reads in MiXCR, keeping a single row per CDR3 protein. There are over 45,000 distinct CDR3 sequences in the sample; roughly 28% occur only once, and around 2.1% lies in the top ten. The sorted Tregs were CD4+CD25+CD127-/low cells. This CDR3 comprises 14 residues. Germline CDR1 reads MGHRA; CDR2 reads YSYEKL. The V end lost 3 bases, the J end lost 4 bases, and 13 bases lay between the germline ends. Source material: tumor-infiltrating Tregs sorted from the breast tumor. The TCR originated in a female donor with breast cancer. The chain joins TRBV4-1 to TRBJ2-7; either TRBD1 or TRBD2 may supply D (5 bases each). The CDR3 DNA reads as TGCGCCAGCAGCCACCCAGGGACCAGGTACGAGCAGTACTTC. It is translated as CASSHPGTRYEQYF.